The 22 T cell receptor beta chains presented below share a single source sample, sequenced in a study of T cells in localized non-small cell lung cancer. Clones were sequenced by immunoSEQ multiplex PCR, and TCRdb holds only the in-frame ones, with some missing. The sample has tens of thousands of clones; around 87% are singletons. Sequences were derived from PBMCs, sampled before any cancer treatment. The receptors were gathered from a female donor with stage II lung adenocarcinoma.

The chain links TRBV9 to TRBJ2-1; 8 nucleotides align to TRBD1. The germline CDR1 and CDR2 sequences are SGDLS and YYNGEE. The V gene end was trimmed by 3 bases and the J gene end by 5 bases; junction bases not matched to a gene: 7. The CDR3 has 15 residues. CDR3 sequence reads: CASSGGTGINNEQFF. In nucleotides, the CDR3 is TGTGCCAGCAGCGGTGGGACAGGAATTAACAATGAGCAGTTCTTC. Using reference TRBV9 and TRBJ2-1 for the parts outside the CDR3, the full variable domain is DSGVTQTPKHLITATGQRVTLRCSPRSGDLSVYWYQQSLDQGLQFLIQYYNGEERAKGNILERFSAQQFPDLHSELNLSSLELGDSALYFCASSGGTGINNEQFFGPGTRLTVL.

The rearrangement joins TRBV15 to TRBJ1-2; D is undetermined. Trimming took 0 bases from V and 8 from J, leaving 13 bases between them. This CDR3 comprises 14 residues. Germline V lookup: CDR1 LNHNV, CDR2 YYDKDF (reference sequence). CDR3 sequence: CATSRDGQPPGYTF. The CDR3, as DNA: TGTGCCACCAGCAGAGATGGGCAGCCACCCGGCTACACCTTC.

This chain joins TRBV2 and TRBJ2-7; tentatively, D is TRBD1 (5 bases). Per germline, CDR1 SNHLY and CDR2 FYNNEI. The CDR3 sequence is 14 residues long. Trimming cost V 2 bases and J 3 bases, with 11 bases left between them. Here the CDR3 DNA reads TGTGCCAGCAGTGAACTCGGCAGGGACTACGAGCAGTACTTC. Its translation is CASSELGRDYEQYF.

The chain links TRBV4-2 to TRBJ2-5; 12 bases map to TRBD2. This CDR3 spans 17 amino acids. The ends lost 1 base at V and 5 bases at J; junction bases unmatched: 8. Germline V gives CDR1 LGHNA, CDR2 YNFKEQ. In DNA form, the CDR3 reads TGTGCCAGCAGCCAAGGGGCTAGCGGGGGGGCGGAGGAGACCCAGTACTTC. It translates to CASSQGASGGAEETQYF.

The chain employs TRBV28 and TRBJ1-2; 8 bases fit TRBD1. Trimming removed 3 bases from V and 4 bases from J; junction bases left unmatched: 7. CDR3 length equals 15 residues. In germline, CDR1 is MDHEN, CDR2 SYDVKM. In DNA, the CDR3 is TGTGCCAGCAGTTTCCGGGACAGGTCAATCTATGGCTACACCTTC. It yields the protein CASSFRDRSIYGYTF.

The CDR3 here is CASSPWLGQLTGELFF. CDR3 nucleotide sequence: TGTGCCAGCTCACCATGGCTAGGACAACTCACCGGGGAGCTGTTTTTT. The J gene is TRBJ2-2, the V gene TRBV18; D might be TRBD1 (5 bases). The CDR3 sequence is 16 residues long. Trimming stripped 2 bases from V and 4 bases from J, with 14 bases between. Germline values: CDR1 KGHSH, CDR2 LQKENI.

This sequence joins TRBV6-5 and TRBJ2-5; no reliable D call. There are 11 residues in the CDR3. Germline V lookup: CDR1 MNHEY, CDR2 SVGAGI. Trimming cost V 4 bases and J 4 bases, with 4 bases left between them. The CDR3 coding sequence is TGTGCCAGCAGTTCACGAGAGACCCAGTACTTC. Its translation is CASSSRETQYF.

The chain carries TRBV7-2 and TRBJ2-2; perhaps TRBD2 as D (7 bases). This CDR3 has 16 amino acids. Germline assignment: CDR1 SGHTA and CDR2 FQGNSA. The V gene lost 5 bases and the J gene lost 4 bases, with 17 bases spanning the gap. The CDR3 sequence is CASSTRSGGPTGELFF. The CDR3 bases are TGTGCCAGCAGCACCAGGTCCGGGGGGCCCACCGGGGAGCTGTTTTTT.

This clone has just one count. This chain connects TRBV30 to TRBJ1-5, with TRBD1 matching over 10 bases. CDR1 and CDR2 (germline): GTSNPN, SVGIG (reference sequence). The CDR3 extends over 20 amino acids. V dropped 2 bases and J dropped 5; count of bases not matched to a gene: 21. The CDR3 reads CAWSLRTGTGDRRRDQPQHF. DNA for the CDR3: TGTGCCTGGAGTCTTAGAACCGGGACAGGGGATCGGCGGCGCGATCAGCCCCAGCATTTT.

The gene calls are TRBV5-1 and TRBJ2-2; 7 nucleotides align to TRBD2. The germline V gene encodes CDR1 SGHRS and CDR2 YFSETQ. The CDR3 spans 15 residues. J lost 3 bases, V lost 7 bases, and 9 bases had no gene match. The CDR3 protein is CASQLGSGDTGELFF. As DNA, the CDR3 is TGCGCCAGCCAGCTGGGCAGCGGGGACACCGGGGAGCTGTTTTTT.

V is TRBV5-1 and J is TRBJ2-5, with a tentative D call TRBD2 (6 bases). The CDR3 runs to 16 residues. Trimming shortened V by 3 bases and J by 0 bases, and 15 bases separated the two germline ends. Germline V gene sequence: CDR1 SGHRS, CDR2 YFSETQ. The CDR3 is CASSYVGGRYQETQYF. CDR3 in DNA: TGCGCCAGCAGCTATGTGGGAGGACGGTACCAAGAGACCCAGTACTTC.

The rearrangement uses TRBV5-5 and TRBJ2-5; 14 nucleotides agree with TRBD2. With 0 bases clipped from V and 4 bases from J, the junction kept 8 bases outside the gene matches. In germline, CDR1 is SGHKS, CDR2 YYEKEE (reference sequence). CDR3 length equals 18 residues. The CDR3 region is CASSLATSGGAVRETQYF. CDR3 nucleotide sequence: TGTGCCAGCAGCTTGGCGACTAGCGGGGGGGCGGTTAGAGAGACCCAGTACTTC.

The chain recombines TRBV5-1 with TRBJ2-1, with D maybe TRBD2 (7 bases). V was pared by 1 base and J by 6 bases, with 20 bases between. CDR1 is SGHRS, CDR2 YFSETQ, per germline. The CDR3 extends over 17 amino acids. CDR3 region: CASSLNRGASALNEQFF. CDR3 nucleotides: TGCGCCAGCAGCTTGAACCGGGGGGCGTCCGCCCTCAATGAGCAGTTCTTC.

J is TRBJ1-5 and V is TRBV4-1; D is perhaps TRBD1 (5 bases). The CDR3 loop spans 16 amino acids. Germline CDR1 MGHRA, CDR2 YSYEKL. V lost 0 bases, J lost 7 bases, and 16 bases lay in between. CDR3 coding DNA: TGCGCCAGCAGCCAAGACCCTCAGGGAGCAGGGCAGCCCCAGCATTTT. This codes for CASSQDPQGAGQPQHF.

The rearrangement joins TRBV4-2 to TRBJ2-7; 10 positions agree with TRBD2. There are 16 residues in the CDR3. With V trimmed by 2 bases and J by 4 bases, 8 bases remained unmatched. Germline values: CDR1 LGHNA, CDR2 YNFKEQ. Written as DNA, the CDR3 is TGTGCCAGCAGCCAACTCCCTAGCGGGGGCTGGTACGAGCAGTACTTC. Translation: CASSQLPSGGWYEQYF.

The V and J genes are TRBV5-5 and TRBJ2-3; either TRBD1 or TRBD2 may fit D (5 bases each). V shed 4 bases and J shed 0 bases, with 9 bases lying between them. Germline V gives CDR1 SGHKS, CDR2 YYEKEE (reference sequence). The CDR3 contains 14 residues. Written as DNA, the CDR3 is TGTGCCAGCAGCACCTGGGACAGCACAGATACGCAGTATTTT. Amino acids: CASSTWDSTDTQYF.

The V call is TRBV7-6, the J call TRBJ2-3; D gene ambiguous. Trimming shortened V by 5 bases and J by 5 bases, and 11 bases separated the two germline ends. There are 13 residues in the CDR3. Germline V lookup: CDR1 SGHVS, CDR2 FNYEAQ. CDR3 nucleotide sequence: TGTGCCAGCAGCCACACCCCGCGAGATACGCAGTATTTT. This translates into CASSHTPRDTQYF. Supplemented by reference TRBV7-6 and TRBJ2-3, the full variable domain reads GAGVSQSPRYKVTKRGQDVALRCDPISGHVSLYWYRQALGQGPEFLTYFNYEAQQDKSGLPNDRFSAERPEGSISTLTIQRTEQRDSAMYRCASSHTPRDTQYFGPGTRLTVL.

The chain is built from TRBV5-1 and TRBJ2-5, with 9 bases aligning to TRBD2. Germline trimming cut 4 bases from V and 3 bases from J; bases unmatched to any gene: 10. Per the germline V gene, CDR1 is SGHRS and CDR2 is YFSETQ. The CDR3 totals 16 residues. In DNA, the CDR3 is TGCGCCAGCAGCAATAACGTAGCTAGCGGGGAAGAGACCCAGTACTTC. This gives the protein CASSNNVASGEETQYF.

The V call is TRBV30, the J call TRBJ1-2; 7 bases match TRBD1. Germline V CDR1 and CDR2: GTSNPN, SVGIG (reference sequence). V was clipped by 4 bases and J by 0 bases; unmatched bases: 8. The length of the CDR3 is 15 residues. In DNA, the CDR3 is TGTGCCTGGAAACCAGAGAGGGGGCCTAACTATGGCTACACCTTC. As protein: CAWKPERGPNYGYTF.

This chain links TRBV6-5 with TRBJ2-7; D might be TRBD1 (5 bases). CDR1 MNHEY and CDR2 SVGAGI come from the germline V gene. V lost 6 bases to trimming and J lost 3 bases, with 6 bases between them. This CDR3 spans 11 amino acids. The CDR3 nucleotides read TGTGCCAGCAGGGACAACTACGAGCAGTACTTC. Translating gives CASRDNYEQYF.

This clone has a handful of counts. The chain employs TRBV6-1 and TRBJ2-1, with D unclear. CDR3 size: 14 residues. Germline V CDR1 and CDR2: MNHNS, SASEGT. The V end was cut by 0 bases, the J end by 11 bases, with 14 bases between. In nucleotides, the CDR3 is TGTGCCAGCAGTGAAGCCGAGGTGGTGAAGAAGCAGTTCTTC. The encoded protein is CASSEAEVVKKQFF.

The chain employs TRBV29-1 and TRBJ2-1; D call uncertain. This CDR3 contains 12 residues. Germline lookup yields CDR1 SQVTM and CDR2 ANQGSEA. Trimming took off 4 bases at V and 8 bases at J, with 12 bases between the two ends. The chain's CDR3 is CSVGLHKDEQFF. Here the CDR3 DNA reads TGCAGCGTTGGGCTTCATAAGGATGAGCAGTTCTTC.